Shown below are 24 T cell receptor beta chains from a single sample sequenced in a study of blood T cell repertoires in COVID-19. Sequenced by immunoSEQ multiplex PCR; TCRdb stores in-frame clones only, minus some. The sample contains about 150,000 clones, about 82% of which appear only once. Input material: peripheral blood. The receptors were sampled from a woman aged 40 to 50 with active or convalescent COVID-19.

The chain couples TRBV18 to TRBJ2-7; 7 positions agree with TRBD2. The CDR3 extends over 14 amino acids. V trimming: 4 bases; J trimming: 3 bases; junction bases outside the gene matches: 6. CDR1 KGHSH and CDR2 LQKENI come from the germline V gene. The CDR3 coding sequence is TGTGCCAGCTCACTCGGGGGGATAGACTACGAGCAGTACTTC. It is translated as CASSLGGIDYEQYF.

The V and J genes are TRBV29-1 and TRBJ2-7; D may be TRBD1 (5 bases). Trimming took 2 bases from V and 12 from J, leaving 14 bases between them. There are 11 residues in the CDR3. Germline V gives CDR1 SQVTM, CDR2 ANQGSEA. CDR3: CSVERGTFLYF. The CDR3 region has the DNA TGCAGCGTTGAAAGGGGCACGTTCCTGTACTTC.

The V call is TRBV9, the J call TRBJ1-1; no definite D call. The CDR3 totals 14 residues. V gave up 3 bases and J gave up 3 bases, with 12 bases separating them. Germline V gives CDR1 SGDLS, CDR2 YYNGEE. The CDR3 region is CASSARRTDTEAFF. The CDR3 DNA follows: TGTGCCAGCAGCGCACGGAGGACTGACACTGAAGCTTTCTTT.

The V call is TRBV18, the J call TRBJ1-1; 11 bases align to TRBD1. The CDR3 consists of 16 residues. Trimming at V came to 1 base and at J to 4 bases, leaving 5 bases not matched to a gene. The germline CDR1 and CDR2 sequences are KGHSH and LQKENI. CDR3 DNA: TGTGCCAGCTCACCACGGGGACAGGGGGATGGCACTGAAGCTTTCTTT. It encodes CASSPRGQGDGTEAFF.

J is TRBJ2-1 and V is TRBV7-2; the D gene is possibly TRBD1 (5 bases). The V end lost 0 bases, the J end lost 0 bases, and 18 bases lay between the germline ends. CDR1 SGHTA and CDR2 FQGNSA come from the germline V gene. The CDR3 contains 19 residues. CDR3 protein: CASSLAPTVFHGSYNEQFF. The CDR3 bases are TGTGCCAGCAGCTTAGCGCCGACAGTTTTTCACGGCTCCTACAATGAGCAGTTCTTC.

This clone is a singleton in its sample. The V and J genes are TRBV10-2 and TRBJ1-1; 10 bases line up with TRBD1. The V gene end was trimmed by 7 bases and the J gene end by 4 bases; junction bases not matched to a gene: 9. CDR1 and CDR2 from the germline V gene are WSHSY and SAAADI. The CDR3 consists of 15 residues. The CDR3 nucleotides are TGCGCCAGCACCGAGACAGGGGGCTTGAGCACTGAAGCTTTCTTT. Translating it yields CASTETGGLSTEAFF.

V and J are TRBV28 and TRBJ1-6; TRBD1 is a possible D gene (6 bases). Germline CDR1 is MDHEN and CDR2 is SYDVKM. The CDR3 is made up of 16 amino acids. Trimming pared 7 bases from V and 4 bases from J, leaving 17 bases between. The CDR3 nucleotides are TGTGCCAGCAACCCCAGCGGGGGGCTGTATAATTCACCCCTCCACTTT. This codes for CASNPSGGLYNSPLHF.

This chain joins TRBV5-6 and TRBJ1-4, with 8 nucleotides matching TRBD1. The CDR3 loop spans 16 amino acids. With 4 bases clipped from V and 5 bases from J, the junction kept 10 bases outside the gene matches. The V gene's germline CDR1 is SGHDT and CDR2 YYEEEE. Written as DNA, the CDR3 is TGTGCCAGCAGCCTCCTTGACAGGGGAATGAATGAAAAACTGTTTTTT. It specifies CASSLLDRGMNEKLFF.

This clone was seen only once. This chain links TRBV18 with TRBJ1-4; 10 bases match TRBD1. This CDR3 comprises 15 residues. The V segment lost 3 bases and the J segment 7 bases; nucleotides outside the gene matches: 5. Germline V gene data show CDR1 as KGHSH and CDR2 as LQKENI. The CDR3 sequence: CASSPGGQGGEKLFF. In DNA, the CDR3 is TGTGCCAGCTCACCCGGAGGACAGGGGGGTGAAAAACTGTTTTTT.

Written as DNA, the CDR3 is TGCAGCGTTGAAGAGCTCGCGGGCACTGAAGCTTTCTTT. This translates into CSVEELAGTEAFF. V gene TRBV29-1 combines with J gene TRBJ1-1, with D unclear. V was cut by 0 bases and J by 4 bases, with 9 bases left in between. CDR1 is SQVTM, CDR2 ANQGSEA, per germline. The CDR3 contains 13 residues.

CDR3: CASSYGRANSPLHF. The CDR3 DNA reads TGTGCCAGCAGTTACGGCAGGGCCAATTCACCCCTCCACTTT. V is TRBV6-5 and J is TRBJ1-6; D perhaps matches TRBD1 (5 bases). V dropped 2 bases and J dropped 7 bases, with 9 bases sitting between them. This CDR3 is built from 14 residues. CDR1 and CDR2 from the germline V gene are MNHEY and SVGAGI.

The gene calls are TRBV18 and TRBJ2-1, with TRBD1 as a possible D gene (5 bases). Germline V gene data show CDR1 as KGHSH and CDR2 as LQKENI. V lost 3 bases and J lost 7, with 16 bases in between. The CDR3 is made up of 15 amino acids. CDR3 region: CASSPKRQGGNEQFF. Written as DNA, the CDR3 is TGTGCCAGCTCACCCAAACGGCAGGGTGGGAATGAGCAGTTCTTC.

This clone was detected once. J is TRBJ2-5 and V is TRBV7-9; TRBD2 matches 8 bases. In germline, CDR1 is SEHNR, CDR2 FQNEAQ (reference sequence). The CDR3 sequence is 17 residues long. V gave up 2 bases and J gave up 2 bases; unmatched junction bases: 10. The chain's CDR3 is CASSLRRGDITQETQYF. CDR3 DNA sequence: TGTGCCAGCAGCTTACGGCGGGGGGACATCACGCAAGAGACCCAGTACTTC. Variable domain in full (rest from reference TRBV7-9 and TRBJ2-5): DTGVSQNPRHKITKRGQNVTFRCDPISEHNRLYWYRQTLGQGPEFLTYFQNEAQLEKSRLLSDRFSAERPKGSFSTLEIQRTEQGDSAMYLCASSLRRGDITQETQYFGPGTRLLVL.

The chain carries TRBV29-1 and TRBJ2-1; D is possibly TRBD2 (6 bases). The ends were cut back, 0 bases at V and 8 bases at J, with 20 bases in the middle. Germline CDR1 and CDR2: SQVTM and ANQGSEA. The CDR3 totals 16 residues. The CDR3, as DNA: TGCAGCGTTGAAGATCAGAATAGCGGCCCGTGGGATGAGCAGTTCTTC. Amino acids: CSVEDQNSGPWDEQFF.

This rearrangement joins TRBV18 to TRBJ2-5; perhaps TRBD2 as D (5 bases). This CDR3 comprises 14 residues. Germline assignment: CDR1 KGHSH and CDR2 LQKENI. V lost 0 bases to trimming and J lost 7 bases, with 12 bases between them. CDR3 protein: CASSPPDSSWTQYF. CDR3 DNA sequence: TGTGCCAGCTCACCACCGGACTCTTCGTGGACCCAGTACTTC.

A few counts support this clone. The V call is TRBV5-4, the J call TRBJ1-2, with TRBD1 identical over 8 bases. Per germline, CDR1 SGHNT and CDR2 YYREEE (reference sequence). The CDR3 spans 14 residues. V shed 4 bases, J shed 4 bases, and the junction held 6 bases outside the gene matches. CDR3 sequence (DNA): TGTGCCAGCAGCACGGGACAGGTGGTCTATGGCTACACCTTC. This encodes CASSTGQVVYGYTF.

The sample holds a few counts of this clone. This sequence joins TRBV19 and TRBJ1-2; maybe TRBD1 (5 bases). The CDR3 is made up of 14 amino acids. Germline CDR1 reads LNHDA; CDR2 reads SQIVND (reference sequence). Trimming pared 3 bases from V and 5 bases from J, leaving 13 bases between. The CDR3 here is CASSMSRQSYGYTF. CDR3 coding DNA: TGTGCCAGTAGTATGAGTCGACAGTCGTATGGCTACACCTTC. Full variable domain (rest looked up from reference TRBV19 and TRBJ1-2): DGGITQSPKYLFRKEGQNVTLSCEQNLNHDAMYWYRQDPGQGLRLIYYSQIVNDFQKGDIAEGYSVSREKKESFPLTVTSAQKNPTAFYLCASSMSRQSYGYTFGSGTRLTVV.

This chain joins TRBV27 and TRBJ1-2; D may be TRBD1 (6 bases). V was shortened by 2 bases and J by 4 bases, with 14 bases between the two germline ends. The CDR3 is 15 residues long. Germline CDR1 is MNHEY and CDR2 is SMNVEV (reference sequence). The CDR3 bases are TGTGCCAGCAGTTTAGAATCGCGGGGGGCCTATGGCTACACCTTC. Translation: CASSLESRGAYGYTF.

The rearrangement uses TRBV28 and TRBJ2-2; TRBD2 agrees at 10 bases. CDR1 and CDR2 (germline): MDHEN, SYDVKM. This CDR3 spans 13 amino acids. Unmatched junction bases numbered 0, after V lost 7 bases and J lost 4 bases. The CDR3 DNA is TGTGCCAGCAAGCGGGGGGGCACCGGGGAGCTGTTTTTT. Translating gives CASKRGGTGELFF. The whole variable domain, filled in from reference TRBV28 and TRBJ2-2, reads DVKVTQSSRYLVKRTGEKVFLECVQDMDHENMFWYRQDPGLGLRLIYFSYDVKMKEKGDIPEGYSVSREKKERFSLILESASTNQTSMYLCASKRGGTGELFFGEGSRLTVL.

The J gene is TRBJ1-1, the V gene TRBV28, with D possibly TRBD1 on 6 matching bases. The CDR3 has 16 amino acids. CDR1 MDHEN and CDR2 SYDVKM come from the germline V gene. The V end lost 4 bases, the J end lost 7 bases, and 22 bases lay between the germline ends. The CDR3 loop reads CASSSPTFQGSGEAFF. DNA of the CDR3: TGTGCCAGCAGTTCCCCAACCTTCCAGGGGTCTGGTGAAGCTTTCTTT.

The V and J genes are TRBV18 and TRBJ1-3; the match to TRBD1 covers 7 bases. Germline trimming cut 3 bases from V and 8 bases from J; bases unmatched to any gene: 4. CDR3 size: 13 residues. The germline V gene encodes CDR1 KGHSH and CDR2 LQKENI. This CDR3 is CASSPPGGHTIYF. The CDR3 DNA follows: TGTGCCAGCTCACCCCCAGGGGGACACACCATATATTTT.

The V gene is TRBV6-5, the J gene TRBJ1-3; 7 bases are shared with TRBD1. V lost 6 bases, J lost 2 bases, and 4 bases stayed unmatched. Germline CDR1 and CDR2: MNHEY and SVGAGI. The CDR3 covers 14 residues. The CDR3 sequence is CASRQGTAGNTIYF. The CDR3 DNA sequence: TGTGCCAGCAGGCAGGGGACAGCTGGAAACACCATATATTTT.

This sequence joins TRBV7-6 and TRBJ1-5; no reliable D call. Germline CDR1 and CDR2: SGHVS and FNYEAQ. V was cut by 1 base and J by 0 bases, with 7 bases left in between. The CDR3 loop spans 15 amino acids. Written as DNA, the CDR3 is TGTGCCAGCAGCTTAGGTAGTTATAGCAATCAGCCCCAGCATTTT. As protein: CASSLGSYSNQPQHF.

This clone has only one observation. The chain has TRBV21-1 and TRBJ2-3; TRBD1 is taken as the D call from the table, unchecked against the DNA. TRBV21-1 is annotated as a pseudogene. The CDR3 loop spans 17 amino acids. CDR3 in DNA: TGTGCCAGCAGCAAATGTTCCAGGGGGCGATTCACAGATACGCAGTATTTT. Encoded protein: CASSKCSRGRFTDTQYF.